This T cell receptor beta chain is drawn from a study of blood T cells in healthy people across ages. The wider study: For every two T cells, template switching captured about one barcoded beta molecule.

Combining a sample-barcoded 5' primer with a J-beta primer mix, a second PCR ran for about 7 to 11 cycles. Tagging of each cDNA molecule was performed by a template-switch adaptor with 12 random nucleotides. One entry per CDR3 protein results from TCRdb running MiXCR on the 5' RACE reads. In the table there are about 970,000 distinct CDR3 sequences, roughly 51% of which are singletons. V was pared by 0 bases and J by 8 bases, with 7 bases of the junction left unmatched. The CDR3 loop spans 14 amino acids. Per germline, CDR1 DFQATT and CDR2 SNEGSKA (reference sequence). This receptor was taken from a woman in her fifties or sixties in good health. V gene TRBV20-1 combines with J gene TRBJ2-1; 7 positions agree with TRBD1. Sequencing used blood. The DNA of the CDR3 is TGCAGTGCTAGAGATACACAGGGGACGTATGAGCAGTTCTTC. It yields the protein CSARDTQGTYEQFF.